The 13 T cell receptor beta chains below were found in one sample sequenced in a study of regulatory T cells in long-lasting Graves disease (dated by TCRdb to 2020 to 2022). The protocol used for the library was multiplex PCR. The instrument was an Illumina HiSeq 4000. CDR3 regions were amplified by Arm-PCR with iRepertoire HTBI primers to construct TCR beta libraries. TCRdb's own reprocessing of the public reads used fastp at Q25 and MiXCR and kept productive beta chains. Duplicate CDR3 protein sequences are folded into a single record with the most common DNA and genes. Recorded for this sample are about 400,000 distinct CDR3 sequences; approximately 16% of them occurred a single time. Of the sample, about 8.2% falls within the top ten clones. Explained via the paper, the time point label denotes: newly diagnosed GD, antithyroid drugs for less than 3 months. For both TCR sequencing and RNA sequencing, RNA was extracted from PBMCs in TRIzol.

The same data also went into a second study, on T cells in Graves' hyperthyroidism and ophthalmopathy.

Specimen: peripheral blood mononuclear cells (PBMCs), collected at new diagnosis, from a patient treated with antithyroid drugs. These TCRs come from a woman aged 40 to 50 with Graves disease. Donor details come from another sample of the same person, matched by shared clones.

This clonotype has a count of ten or more. The chain joins TRBV14 to TRBJ2-7, with D perhaps TRBD2 (7 bases). Per germline, CDR1 SGHDN and CDR2 FVKESK. Between the trimmed V and J ends, which lost 2 bases and 3 bases, there was a span of 17 bases. There are 16 residues in the CDR3. CDR3 amino acids: CASSQKGGEANYEQYF. DNA of the CDR3: TGTGCCAGCAGCCAAAAAGGGGGGGAGGCAAACTACGAGCAGTACTTC.

The table lists this clonotype with a few counts. The chain couples TRBV14 to TRBJ2-5; no reliable D call. Germline CDR1 reads SGHDN; CDR2 reads FVKESK. The CDR3 runs to 15 residues. V lost 0 bases and J 3 bases, leaving 11 bases between the germline ends. The CDR3 region is CASSQDRAYEETQYF. CDR3 DNA sequence: TGTGCCAGCAGCCAAGATCGGGCTTACGAAGAGACCCAGTACTTC. Filled out from reference TRBV14 and TRBJ2-5, the complete variable domain reads EAGVTQFPSHSVIEKGQTVTLRCDPISGHDNLYWYRRVMGKEIKFLLHFVKESKQDESGMPNNRFLAERTGGTYSTLKVQPAELEDSGVYFCASSQDRAYEETQYFGPGTRLLVL.

This clonotype was counted many times. The chain recombines TRBV29-1 with TRBJ1-3; D is unresolved. Deletions cut 4 bases from V and 1 base from J, with 5 bases between. The germline gives CDR1 SQVTM, CDR2 ANQGSEA. The CDR3 runs 12 residues. CDR3 protein: CSVAGSGNTIYF. CDR3 in DNA: TGCAGCGTTGCCGGTTCTGGAAACACCATATATTTT. The whole variable domain, filled in from reference TRBV29-1 and TRBJ1-3, reads SAVISQKPSRDICQRGTSLTIQCQVDSQVTMMFWYRQQPGQSLTLIATANQGSEATYESGFVIDKFPISRPNLTFSTLTVSNMSPEDSSIYLCSVAGSGNTIYFGEGSWLTVV.

This clonotype was detected ten times or more. The V and J genes are TRBV28 and TRBJ2-7, with 12 nucleotides matching TRBD2. CDR1 and CDR2 from the germline V gene are MDHEN and SYDVKM. This CDR3 contains 15 residues. The junction had 2 bases not matched to a gene; V was cut back by 1 base and J by 4 bases. CDR3 nucleotide sequence: TGTGCCAGCAGTTTATTAACTAGCGGGGGGTACGAGCAGTACTTC. It specifies CASSLLTSGGYEQYF.

This clonotype was observed at least ten times. The V and J genes are TRBV27 and TRBJ2-2; 15 positions agree with TRBD2. The CDR3 extends over 19 amino acids. With 6 bases clipped from V and 7 bases from J, the junction kept 15 bases outside the gene matches. CDR1 is MNHEY, CDR2 SMNVEV, per germline (reference sequence). CDR3 protein: CASSTTYGTSGRRGGELFF. The CDR3 DNA reads as TGTGCCAGCAGCACGACATACGGGACTAGCGGGAGGAGGGGCGGGGAGCTGTTTTTT.

The chain employs TRBV11-2 and TRBJ2-7; 9 bases agree with TRBD1. The germline gives CDR1 SGHAT, CDR2 FQNNGV. V lost 5 bases, J lost 2 bases, and 7 bases stayed unmatched. The CDR3 runs 15 residues. This CDR3 reads CASSAGTGPTYEQYV. Written as DNA, the CDR3 is TGTGCCAGCAGCGCCGGGACAGGGCCCACCTACGAGCAGTACGTC.

This clonotype was seen repeatedly, ten times or more. The rearrangement links TRBV5-1 to TRBJ2-3; tentatively, D is TRBD2 (5 bases). Deletions cut 4 bases from V and 2 bases from J, with 11 bases between. CDR1 and CDR2 (germline): SGHRS, YFSETQ. CDR3 length: 14 amino acids. CDR3 nucleotides: TGCGCCAGCAGCATGGGAGAGATCACAGATACGCAGTATTTT. Residues: CASSMGEITDTQYF. Filled out from reference TRBV5-1 and TRBJ2-3, the complete variable domain reads KAGVTQTPRYLIKTRGQQVTLSCSPISGHRSVSWYQQTPGQGLQFLFEYFSETQRNKGNFPGRFSGRQFSNSRSEMNVSTLELGDSALYLCASSMGEITDTQYFGPGTRLTVL.

This clonotype showed up many times. V and J are TRBV3-1 and TRBJ1-2; no clear D. CDR1 is LGHDT and CDR2 is YNNKEL in the germline V gene (reference sequence). This CDR3 contains 16 residues. V shed 1 base and J shed 6 bases, with 18 bases lying between them. The CDR3 protein is CASSQGIGRSQNGYTF. The CDR3 DNA reads as TGTGCCAGCAGCCAAGGGATAGGACGGTCTCAAAATGGCTACACCTTC.

The chain is built from TRBV9 and TRBJ2-2; TRBD1 aligns across 11 bases. The CDR3 has 19 residues. In germline, CDR1 is SGDLS, CDR2 YYNGEE. J was trimmed by 6 bases and V by 5 bases; bases with no gene match: 18. CDR3 nucleotide sequence: TGTGCCAGCAGGCCCGGGACAGGGGGTCGGGGCGGGAGTCCCGGGGAGCTGTTTTTT. Translated: CASRPGTGGRGGSPGELFF.

This chain's CDR3 is CASRPNTKKGFRTDTQYF. The CDR3 DNA reads as TGTGCCAGCAGGCCCAACACTAAAAAGGGCTTCCGCACAGATACGCAGTATTTT. This chain links TRBV3-1 with TRBJ2-3; D is ambiguous. CDR1 is LGHDT and CDR2 is YNNKEL in the germline V gene (reference sequence). There are 18 residues in the CDR3. Trimming pared 6 bases from V and 1 base from J, leaving 23 bases between.

This clonotype has at least ten counts. The V gene is TRBV7-8, the J gene TRBJ2-1; a possible D gene is TRBD2 (5 bases). CDR3 length: 16 residues. Germline CDR1 and CDR2: SGHVS and FQNEAQ. V was shortened by 4 bases and J by 0 bases, with 13 bases between the two germline ends. CDR3 sequence: CASSSEGGPSYNEQFF. CDR3 nucleotides: TGTGCCAGCAGCTCAGAGGGCGGGCCCTCCTACAATGAGCAGTTCTTC.

This clonotype was picked up many times. The chain is built from TRBV6-1 and TRBJ2-1, with TRBD2 matching 9 bases. J was trimmed by 0 bases and V by 7 bases; bases with no gene match: 13. Germline-derived CDR1 and CDR2 are MNHNS and SASEGT. The CDR3 is 18 residues long. CDR3 bases: TGTGCCAGCATCGGGGGGCCGACTAGCGGAACCTCCTACAATGAGCAGTTCTTC. It codes for CASIGGPTSGTSYNEQFF.

At least ten counts were recorded for this clonotype. The chain joins TRBV6-5 to TRBJ2-7; the match to TRBD1 covers 8 bases. Trimming cost V 2 bases and J 5 bases; bases outside gene matches: 2. The germline V gene has CDR1 MNHEY and CDR2 SVGAGI. This CDR3 comprises 13 residues. The CDR3 sequence: CASSYTGGNEQYF. CDR3 sequence (DNA): TGTGCCAGCAGTTACACAGGGGGTAACGAGCAGTACTTC.